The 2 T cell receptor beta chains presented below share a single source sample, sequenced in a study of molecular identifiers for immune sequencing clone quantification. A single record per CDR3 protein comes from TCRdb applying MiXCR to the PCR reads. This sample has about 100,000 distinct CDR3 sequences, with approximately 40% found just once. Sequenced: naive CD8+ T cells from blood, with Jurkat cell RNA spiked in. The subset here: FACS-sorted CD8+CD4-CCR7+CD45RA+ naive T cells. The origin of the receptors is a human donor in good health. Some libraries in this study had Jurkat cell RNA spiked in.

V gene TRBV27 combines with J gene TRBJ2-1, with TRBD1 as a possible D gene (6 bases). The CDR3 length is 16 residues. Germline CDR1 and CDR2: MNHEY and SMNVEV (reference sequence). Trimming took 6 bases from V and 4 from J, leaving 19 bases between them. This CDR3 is CASSWAGTTLYNEQFF. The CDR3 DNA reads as TGTGCCAGCAGCTGGGCCGGGACAACTCTGTACAATGAGCAGTTCTTC.

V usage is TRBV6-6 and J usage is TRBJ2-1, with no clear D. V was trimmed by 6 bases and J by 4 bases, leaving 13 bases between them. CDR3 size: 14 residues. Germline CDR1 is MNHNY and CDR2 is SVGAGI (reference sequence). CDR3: CASRPPDLYNEQFF. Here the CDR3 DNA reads TGTGCCAGCAGACCTCCGGACCTGTACAATGAGCAGTTCTTC.